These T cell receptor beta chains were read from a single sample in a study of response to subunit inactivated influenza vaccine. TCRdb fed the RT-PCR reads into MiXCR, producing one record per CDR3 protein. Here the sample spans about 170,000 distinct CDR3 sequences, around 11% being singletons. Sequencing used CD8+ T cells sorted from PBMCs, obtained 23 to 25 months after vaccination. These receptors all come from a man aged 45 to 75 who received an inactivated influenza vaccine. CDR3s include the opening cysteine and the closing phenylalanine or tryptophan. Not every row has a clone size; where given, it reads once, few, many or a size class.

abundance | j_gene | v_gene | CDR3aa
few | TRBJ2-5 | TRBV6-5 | CASSYGGLLETQYF
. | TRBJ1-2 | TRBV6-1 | CASSRLLQPRGYTF
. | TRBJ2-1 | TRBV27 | CASTPGLANEQFF
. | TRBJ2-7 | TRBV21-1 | CASSNSFDLNSYEQYF
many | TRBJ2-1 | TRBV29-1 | CSVYKGGDEQFF
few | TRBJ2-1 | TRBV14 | CASSQDWRDLSSEQFF
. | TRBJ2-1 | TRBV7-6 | CASSLGPTYNEQFF
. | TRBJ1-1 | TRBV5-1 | CASSLVGMNTEAFF
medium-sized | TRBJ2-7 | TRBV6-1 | CAGSTFGYEQYF
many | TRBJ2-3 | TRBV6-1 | CASQGGPTDTQYF
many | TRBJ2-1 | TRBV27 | CASSLTGIEQFF
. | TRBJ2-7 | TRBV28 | CASSLFTGEGEQYF
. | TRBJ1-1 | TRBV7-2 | CASSLRGETEAFF
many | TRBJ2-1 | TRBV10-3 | CAISESASGAYNEQFF
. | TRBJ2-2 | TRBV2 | CASSDGQLGPTGELFF
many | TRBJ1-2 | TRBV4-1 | CASSPQPGPNYGYTF
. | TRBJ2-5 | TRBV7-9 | CASSLGDVLKTQYF
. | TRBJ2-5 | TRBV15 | CATSRTSGLQETQYF
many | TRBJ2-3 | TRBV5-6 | CASSLAIGDTQYF
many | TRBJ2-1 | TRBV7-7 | CASSLVGGNEQFF
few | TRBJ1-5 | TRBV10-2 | CASSDNRVGNQPQHF
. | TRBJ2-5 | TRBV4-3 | CASSQDLSAGGRETQYF